This T cell receptor beta chain was found in a study of Ad26.COV2.S vaccination and SARS-CoV-2 variants. Background on the study: In the COV1001 trial, the donor was in the Ad26.COV2.S arm. The study's findings and limits: Those who received the vaccine showed greater spike-specific TCR breadth than those given placebo.

Treatment of the sample: around 19 received Ad26.COV2.S at low or high dose, single or two shots; roughly five received placebo; per-sample allocation not given. Sampling occurred on day 63 after the first vaccine or placebo injection. For this clone: What it binds is unknown. Other DNA variants within this sample encode the same CDR3.

Using immunoSEQ multiplex PCR, the repertoire was profiled, and TCRdb retains in-frame clones only, with some absent. Among 410,000 or so clones listed, over 75% were seen once. CDR3 length equals 14 residues. V was pared by 3 bases and J by 6 bases, with 4 bases of the junction left unmatched. The V gene's germline CDR1 is LNHDA and CDR2 SQIVND (reference sequence). The source is a person aged 18-60 years who received the Ad26.COV2.S COVID-19 vaccine or a placebo. This chain links TRBV19 with TRBJ2-2; 7 positions agree with TRBD1. The sample consisted of peripheral blood, taken in a trial of Ad26.COV2.S vaccine versus placebo. The CDR3 region has the DNA TGTGCCAGTAGTATTGATAGGGGGCCCGGGGAGCTGTTTTTT. Amino acids: CASSIDRGPGELFF.